The T cell receptor (beta chain) under discussion was sequenced for a study of T cell responses to AZD1222 COVID-19 vaccine (dated by TCRdb to the early 2020s). For the wider study: TCR sequencing was performed for some 250 trial participants, of whom around 200 were given two doses of AZD1222 and some 26 were given two doses of MenACWY control vaccine. Trial participants were enrolled into age subgroups of 18-55, 56-69 and 70-plus years, which contained roughly 140, 27 and 60 TCR-sequenced participants, respectively. What the authors observed across the whole study: The 56-69-year group was small, and its depth increase did not reach significance, likely because of low power. The whole spike protein was spanned by vaccine-associated CD4 TCRs, and dominant responses were seen in regions 160-218 and 743-854. Most participants were white British and females outnumbered males, and the authors suggested that clonal diversity may have been underestimated. After two AZD1222 doses, spike-specific TCR breadth and depth were significantly higher than at day 0 and than in MenACWY recipients. No day 14 peak-response samples were available, so repertoires were characterized only after the peak T cell response. Conclusions about previously exposed vaccinees were limited because only six or seven AZD1222 recipients were SARS-CoV-2 seropositive at baseline. Epitopes outside the regions mutated in the B.1.351 and B.1.1.7 variants were reportedly recognized by nearly half of the unique spike-specific TCRs.

Explained via the paper, the time point label denotes: about 28 days (+/-7) after the second vaccine dose. AZD1222 recipients given second doses at about 4 weeks or at about 12 weeks were pooled, since spike-specific TCR depth and breadth were not found to differ between the two schedules. Vaccinee samples were obtained from the UK trials COV001 and COV002, which included a single-blind randomized controlled phase 2/3 trial of AZD1222 (ChAdOx1 nCoV-19) in healthy adults. For TCRbeta chain sequencing, PBMC samples from trial participants were taken at day 0 and at day 28 after the second dose. Points on this clone: Its antigen is unknown. Qualities for individual bases were not recorded, and no much larger clone is one base off.

Via the germline V gene (reference sequence), CDR1 is SEHNR and CDR2 FQNEAQ. V is pruned by 7 bases and J by 5 bases, leaving 6 bases of the junction without a gene match. CDR3 length: 15 amino acids, cysteine to phenylalanine. Just CDR3 DNA is preserved here, 45 bases in frame from base 1. The CDR3 regions of human TCRbeta chains were analyzed by immunosequencing. The authors processed their data as follows. TCRs in the repertoires were matched against a reference library of SARS-CoV-2-specific TCRs that had been generated with the MIRA antigen-specificity platform. Breadth was defined as the fraction of unique TCRs that were SARS-CoV-2-associated. Depth was defined as the fraction of total T cells that were SARS-CoV-2-associated. Using the MIRA data, each spike-specific TCR was mapped to the spike region that the TCR reacts to and placed in a CD4 or CD8 class. Log10-transformed breadth and depth values were compared by one-way ANOVA with Sidak's multiple comparisons tests. The source is immuneACCESS, and TCRdb retained only in-frame sequences with V and J called. Part of the clones is not carried over; for the studies checked, unresolved V genes explain less than half of this, and the remainder is unexplained. V and J calls and clone size are copied from that table; D and trimming were computed from the DNA. This sample lists 65,000 to 85,000 clones; 75% to 85% were detected once. The top ten hold 11% to 15% of the sample.

The receptor was derived from an adult who received the AZD1222 COVID-19 vaccine. Specimen: peripheral blood, collected 28 days after the second AZD1222 dose. The receptor chain draws on TRBV7-9 and TRBJ2-2; 11 nucleotides in the junction match TRBD1. The DNA sequence follows: TGTGCCAGCACCACGGGACAGGGGGTTACCGGGGAGCTGTTTTTT. Its product reads: CASTTGQGVTGELFF.